What follows are 15 T cell receptor beta chains derived from one specimen sequenced in a study of vaccination effects on CD4 cells after COVID-19. Using viral peptide pools, the ViraFEST assay grew out antigen-specific CD4+ T cells prior to sequencing. It was after 10 days of culture that CD4+ T cells were isolated. Absence of prior SARS-CoV-2 infection characterized the vaccine recipients, who showed negative nucleocapsid antibodies. No antigen has been assigned to these receptors. Repertoires were generated with immunoSEQ multiplex PCR, while TCRdb's copy carries only in-frame clones and drops some. The sample lists 25,000 to 35,000 clones, 75% to 85% occurring once. The sequencing used CD4+ T cells from PBMCs cultured with SARS-CoV-2 spike peptides, collected before COVID-19 vaccination. The receptors originated from a human donor who received a COVID-19 vaccine.

The genes are TRBV6-5 and TRBJ2-3; D is possibly TRBD2 (6 bases). The CDR3 contains 14 residues. Per germline, CDR1 MNHEY and CDR2 SVGAGI. V was shortened by 7 bases and J by 4 bases, with 15 bases between the two germline ends. The CDR3 reads CASTREVTADTQYF. The CDR3 bases are TGTGCCAGCACGAGGGAGGTTACGGCAGATACGCAGTATTTT.

The chain combines TRBV19 with TRBJ2-3, with 9 bases lining up with TRBD1. Germline CDR1 is LNHDA and CDR2 is SQIVND (reference sequence). This CDR3 is built from 14 residues. Unmatched junction bases numbered 7, after V lost 5 bases and J lost 7 bases. For the CDR3, the DNA is TGTGCCAGTAGTTACCGGGACAGGGAGTATACGCAGTATTTT. The encoded protein is CASSYRDREYTQYF. The full variable domain, in which reference TRBV19 and TRBJ2-3 provide the parts outside the CDR3, is DGGITQSPKYLFRKEGQNVTLSCEQNLNHDAMYWYRQDPGQGLRLIYYSQIVNDFQKGDIAEGYSVSREKKESFPLTVTSAQKNPTAFYLCASSYRDREYTQYFGPGTRLTVL.

The V gene is TRBV20-1, the J gene TRBJ1-5; D is perhaps TRBD1 (6 bases). This CDR3 contains 13 residues. The V end lost 3 bases, the J end lost 4 bases, and 10 bases lay between the germline ends. CDR1 is DFQATT, CDR2 SNEGSKA, per germline (reference sequence). CDR3 coding DNA: TGCAGTGCTAGTCGGGGGGCAAATCAGCCCCAGCATTTT. This translates into CSASRGANQPQHF.

The V call is TRBV6-1, the J call TRBJ2-3; TRBD1 matches 8 bases. This CDR3 is 16 amino acids long. The germline gives CDR1 MNHNS, CDR2 SASEGT. After removal of 6 bases from V and 1 base from J, the junction contained 9 bases not matched to a gene. CDR3 DNA: TGTGCCAGCAGCGAACAGGGGGGTAGCCGCACAGATACGCAGTATTTT. This codes for CASSEQGGSRTDTQYF.

This chain links TRBV5-1 with TRBJ1-2; D unresolved. Germline V gene sequence: CDR1 SGHRS, CDR2 YFSETQ. The CDR3 runs 14 residues. V was cut by 4 bases and J by 7 bases, with 17 bases left in between. CDR3 protein: CASSALAGNVGYTF. In DNA form, the CDR3 reads TGCGCCAGCAGCGCCTTAGCCGGAAATGTTGGCTACACCTTC.

CDR3 in amino acids: CSVKSGRNTEAFF. CDR3 coding DNA: TGCAGCGTCAAAAGTGGCAGAAACACTGAAGCTTTCTTT. The V gene is TRBV29-1, the J gene TRBJ1-1; D ambiguous. The CDR3 is 13 residues long. From germline, CDR1 is SQVTM and CDR2 ANQGSEA. V shed 6 bases and J shed 2 bases, with 13 bases lying between them.

This clone was detected once. The chain employs TRBV12-3 or TRBV12-4 and TRBJ1-2, with D unresolved. The CDR3 extends over 12 amino acids. The V and J ends lost 8 bases and 5 bases respectively, with 12 bases between them. The CDR3 DNA sequence: TGTGCCAGCGGCCGAGATGTGTATGGCTACACCTTC. It codes for CASGRDVYGYTF.

The chain links TRBV19 to TRBJ1-2; D unclear. Germline values: CDR1 LNHDA, CDR2 SQIVND (reference sequence). V shed 2 bases and J shed 3 bases, with 13 bases lying between them. The CDR3 runs 15 residues. CDR3 nucleotide sequence: TGTGCCAGTAGTATACATACAAGGAGAGACTATGGCTACACCTTC. Protein: CASSIHTRRDYGYTF.

The count of this clone is one. V and J are TRBV3-1 (or the pseudogene TRBV3-2) and TRBJ1-2; D unclear. This CDR3 comprises 12 residues. V was cut by 1 base and J by 4 bases, with 4 bases left in between. CDR1 is LGHDT, CDR2 YNNKEL, per germline (reference sequence). The DNA of the CDR3 is TGTGCCAGCAGCCAAGCCGCCTATGGCTACACCTTC. This codes for CASSQAAYGYTF.

The chain has TRBV28 and TRBJ1-6; D is uncertain. From germline, CDR1 is MDHEN and CDR2 SYDVKM. The CDR3 is 12 amino acids. V was clipped by 6 bases and J by 5 bases, with 5 bases between them. The CDR3 DNA sequence: TGTGCCAGCAGCTCGAATAATTCACCCCTCCACTTT. Translated: CASSSNNSPLHF.

This clone was detected a few times. This chain uses TRBV4-1 with TRBJ1-4, with a tentative D call TRBD1 (5 bases). Looked up from germline, CDR1 is MGHRA and CDR2 is YSYEKL. This CDR3 is 14 amino acids long. The germline V and J ends were trimmed by 6 bases and 6 bases, with 14 bases remaining between them. For the CDR3, the DNA is TGCGCCAGCAGGACTTACGGGACGGATGAAAAACTGTTTTTT. It codes for CASRTYGTDEKLFF.

The rearrangement joins TRBV27 to TRBJ1-3, with TRBD1 identical over 7 bases. Unmatched junction bases numbered 5, after V lost 6 bases and J lost 3 bases. Per germline, CDR1 MNHEY and CDR2 SMNVEV (reference sequence). This CDR3 is 14 amino acids long. CDR3 amino acids: CASSPGGVGNTIYF. CDR3 DNA sequence: TGTGCCAGCAGCCCAGGGGGAGTTGGAAACACCATATATTTT.

The rearrangement uses TRBV2 and TRBJ2-7; 7 bases match TRBD1. J gave up 0 bases and V 6 bases, and 5 bases lay outside the gene matches. This CDR3 region has 14 residues. Germline CDR1 and CDR2: SNHLY and FYNNEI. For the CDR3, the DNA is TGTGCCAGCAGGATAACAGGGGACTCCTACGAGCAGTACTTC. Amino acid sequence: CASRITGDSYEQYF.

This clone turned up a few times. V and J are TRBV19 and TRBJ1-1; a weak D match, TRBD1 (5 bases). In germline, CDR1 is LNHDA, CDR2 SQIVND (reference sequence). CDR3 size: 13 residues. Trimming stripped 3 bases from V and 10 bases from J, with 15 bases between. The CDR3 loop is CASSMAGGVGAFF. DNA of the CDR3: TGTGCCAGTAGTATGGCGGGGGGTGTCGGAGCTTTCTTT. Drawing the rest from reference TRBV19 and TRBJ1-1, the complete variable domain is DGGITQSPKYLFRKEGQNVTLSCEQNLNHDAMYWYRQDPGQGLRLIYYSQIVNDFQKGDIAEGYSVSREKKESFPLTVTSAQKNPTAFYLCASSMAGGVGAFFGQGTRLTVV.

This chain uses TRBV10-2 with TRBJ2-2, with 8 positions matching TRBD2. Germline assignment: CDR1 WSHSY and CDR2 SAAADI. The CDR3 is made up of 15 amino acids. The junction had 7 bases not matched to a gene; V was cut back by 5 bases and J by 5 bases. The CDR3 reads CASSRQRGLTGELFF. CDR3 bases: TGCGCCAGCAGTCGTCAGCGGGGGTTAACCGGGGAGCTGTTTTTT.